Described below is a single T cell receptor (beta chain) sequence and its context. Its antigen is not identified. This specimen comes from a study of CD8+ T cells in alopecia areata. Study background: It was oral tofacitinib, at 5 to 10 mg twice daily, that treated patients received. The protocol delivered tofacitinib for 6 to 18 months, then withdrew it for 6 months. The study, taken as a whole, reports: The study also sequences resident alphabeta T cells of normal skin in scalp samples.

Sequencing templates came from extracted RNA that was reverse transcribed into cDNA. Sequenced by immunoSEQ multiplex PCR; TCRdb stores in-frame clones only, minus some. In the table there are 220,000 or so clones, about three fifths of which are singletons. The germline V gene encodes CDR1 MGHRA and CDR2 YSYEKL. The V and J ends lost 2 bases and 12 bases respectively, with 17 bases between them. The CDR3 runs 13 residues. V usage is TRBV4-1 and J usage is TRBJ2-7; no clear D. The source of this sequence is a human donor with alopecia areata. Sequencing was performed on CD4+ T cells sorted from blood, taken at week 0. The chain's CDR3 is CASSQSHGGASYF. The CDR3 DNA reads TGCGCCAGCAGCCAATCCCACGGCGGAGCTTCGTACTTC.